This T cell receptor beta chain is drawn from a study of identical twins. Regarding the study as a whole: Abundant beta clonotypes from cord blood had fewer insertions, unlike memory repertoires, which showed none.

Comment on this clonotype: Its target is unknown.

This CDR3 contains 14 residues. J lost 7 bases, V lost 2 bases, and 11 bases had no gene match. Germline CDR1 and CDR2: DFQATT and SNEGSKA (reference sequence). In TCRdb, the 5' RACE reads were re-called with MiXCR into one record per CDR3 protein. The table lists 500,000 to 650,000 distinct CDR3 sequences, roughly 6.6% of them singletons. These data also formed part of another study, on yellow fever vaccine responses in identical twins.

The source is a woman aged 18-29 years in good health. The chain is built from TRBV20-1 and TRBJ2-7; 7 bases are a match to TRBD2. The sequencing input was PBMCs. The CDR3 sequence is CSARRSSGGGEQYF. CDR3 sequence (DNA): TGCAGTGCTAGAAGGTCTAGCGGAGGAGGGGAGCAGTACTTC.